Listed here are 22 T cell receptor beta chains from one sample, sequenced in a study of identical twins. Using its own MiXCR run on the 5' RACE reads, TCRdb lists one record per CDR3 protein. This sample has nearly 900,000 distinct CDR3 sequences, with roughly an eighth found just once. This sample was shared with a second study, whose subject was yellow fever vaccine responses in identical twins.

The source material was PBMCs. These TCRs come from a woman aged 18-29 years in good health.

Comments on this clonotype: Its ends do not fully match the called genes, so a read error is possible. This chain links TRBV20-1 with TRBJ2-5, with D perhaps TRBD1 or TRBD2 (5 bases each). This CDR3 region has 16 residues. Germline V CDR1 and CDR2: DFQATT, SNEGSKA (reference sequence). CDR3: CCAPLGDWGSQETQYF. The CDR3, as DNA: TGCTGTGCACCACTGGGCGACTGGGGGAGCCAAGAGACCCAGTACTTC.

This clonotype was detected only a few times. The chain employs TRBV6-1 and TRBJ2-1; TRBD2 agrees at 14 bases. CDR3 size: 15 residues. Per germline, CDR1 MNHNS and CDR2 SASEGT. V was pared by 6 bases and J by 7 bases, with 5 bases of the junction left unmatched. The CDR3 DNA reads as TGTGCCAGCAGGGCCGGGACTAGCGGGAGAAATGAGCAGTTCTTC. Translation: CASRAGTSGRNEQFF.

This clonotype appeared many times. The genes are TRBV3-1 and TRBJ1-1; no firm D call. CDR3 length equals 14 residues. The germline V gene encodes CDR1 LGHDT and CDR2 YNNKEL (reference sequence). The ends were cut back, 0 bases at V and 1 base at J, with 6 bases in the middle. The CDR3 is CASSQDGRNTEAFF. The CDR3 DNA reads as TGTGCCAGCAGCCAAGATGGACGGAACACTGAAGCTTTCTTT.

J is TRBJ2-7 and V is TRBV20-1; no clear D gene. The CDR3 is made up of 11 amino acids. Trimming left V 3 bases short and J 3 bases short, with 6 bases between. From germline, CDR1 is DFQATT and CDR2 SNEGSKA (reference sequence). This CDR3 is CSASEHYEQYV. The CDR3 bases are TGCAGTGCTAGTGAACACTACGAGCAGTACGTC.

This chain uses TRBV18 with TRBJ2-6; 8 nucleotides match TRBD1. Germline-derived CDR1 and CDR2 are KGHSH and LQKENI. J lost 2 bases, V lost 6 bases, and 6 bases had no gene match. The CDR3 sequence is 16 residues long. This CDR3 reads CASSPNRGAGANVLTF. DNA of the CDR3: TGTGCCAGCTCCCCAAACAGGGGGGCTGGGGCCAACGTCCTGACTTTC.

This clonotype was detected a few times. V is TRBV29-1 and J is TRBJ1-3, with unresolved D. In germline, CDR1 is SQVTM, CDR2 ANQGSEA. Trimming shortened V by 5 bases and J by 10 bases, and 24 bases separated the two germline ends. This CDR3 spans 15 amino acids. The CDR3 DNA is TGCAGCGTTTCTTTTTCAGAAGCGAAAGATTTTACCATATATTTT. This encodes CSVSFSEAKDFTIYF.

The V call is TRBV20-1, the J call TRBJ2-1; TRBD2 aligns across 10 bases. The CDR3 runs to 14 residues. Trimming removed 4 bases from V and 3 bases from J; junction bases left unmatched: 3. Germline CDR1 DFQATT, CDR2 SNEGSKA (reference sequence). CDR3 nucleotide sequence: TGCAGTGCTAATGGACTAGCGGTCTACAATGAGCAGTTCTTC. Translating it yields CSANGLAVYNEQFF.

This clonotype was observed many times. The rearrangement links TRBV28 to TRBJ1-2; D might be TRBD1 (5 bases). The V end was cut by 3 bases, the J end by 7 bases, with 12 bases between. The CDR3 consists of 13 residues. CDR1 and CDR2 from the germline V gene are MDHEN and SYDVKM. The CDR3 DNA sequence: TGTGCCAGCAGTTTTCAGGGACCTGCTGGCTACACCTTC. Translated, it gives CASSFQGPAGYTF.

This clonotype was seen a few times. This chain uses TRBV5-1 with TRBJ2-2; weak D call: TRBD1 (6 bases). This CDR3 has 17 amino acids. Trimming shortened V by 4 bases and J by 4 bases, and 20 bases separated the two germline ends. CDR1 and CDR2 (germline): SGHRS, YFSETQ. The CDR3 reads CASSPAPTGTITGELFF. The CDR3, as DNA: TGCGCCAGCAGCCCGGCCCCCACAGGGACCATCACCGGGGAGCTGTTTTTT.

Many counts were recorded for this clonotype. This rearrangement joins TRBV21-1 to TRBJ2-3; the tabulated D call, TRBD1, remains unverified against the DNA. TRBV21-1 is annotated as a pseudogene. This CDR3 has 17 amino acids. As DNA, the CDR3 is TGTGCCAGCAGCAAAGAGCTCGGACAGGGCGACACAGATACGCAGTATTTT. Protein product: CASSKELGQGDTDTQYF.

This chain connects TRBV10-3 to TRBJ2-2, with unresolved D. The CDR3 spans 13 residues. Trimming removed 6 bases from V and 4 bases from J, with 9 bases in between. CDR1 is ENHRY, CDR2 SYGVKD, per germline. The CDR3 coding sequence is TGTGCCATCAGGGACGGTGGCACCGGGGAGCTGTTTTTT. This encodes CAIRDGGTGELFF.

The chain has TRBV6-1 and TRBJ1-1; 9 bases line up with TRBD1. CDR1 is MNHNS and CDR2 is SASEGT in the germline V gene. The CDR3 contains 14 residues. J was trimmed by 7 bases and V by 6 bases; bases with no gene match: 9. CDR3: CASRSTGGLGEAFF. CDR3 bases: TGTGCCAGCAGATCGACAGGGGGTTTAGGTGAAGCTTTCTTT.

The chain has TRBV7-9 and TRBJ1-1; D gene ambiguous. From germline, CDR1 is SEHNR and CDR2 FQNEAQ (reference sequence). The V end was cut by 10 bases, the J end by 2 bases, with 17 bases between. The CDR3 sequence is 14 residues long. In DNA, the CDR3 is TGTGCCATCCCGGCTAACAGCTACAACACTGAAGCTTTCTTT. The encoded protein is CAIPANSYNTEAFF.

The chain couples TRBV19 to TRBJ2-1; 12 bases match TRBD2. Per germline, CDR1 LNHDA and CDR2 SQIVND (reference sequence). With V trimmed by 5 bases and J by 15 bases, 14 bases remained unmatched. This CDR3 region has 15 residues. The DNA of the CDR3 is TGTGCCAGTAGTCCTCAGACTAGCGGGGGCCGCGAACTGTTCTTC. This translates into CASSPQTSGGRELFF.

This clonotype was counted a few times. V is TRBV27 and J is TRBJ2-7; 9 bases line up with TRBD1. V lost 5 bases to trimming and J lost 3 bases; unmatched junction nucleotides: 11. The CDR3 is 16 amino acids. From germline, CDR1 is MNHEY and CDR2 SMNVEV (reference sequence). CDR3 amino acids: CASSPAGTGKYYEQYF. The CDR3 DNA sequence: TGTGCCAGCAGTCCAGCTGGGACAGGGAAATACTACGAGCAGTACTTC.

This clonotype was detected ten times or more. The chain combines TRBV4-1 with TRBJ1-1; D gene uncertain. CDR3 length: 14 amino acids. The V gene lost 6 bases and the J gene lost 1 base, with 12 bases spanning the gap. Germline V lookup: CDR1 MGHRA, CDR2 YSYEKL. DNA for the CDR3: TGCGCCAGCAGACCCATCGCAGAGAACACTGAAGCTTTCTTT. Translated: CASRPIAENTEAFF.

Only a few counts were recorded for this clonotype. This chain links TRBV5-1 with TRBJ2-1; no reliable D call. Germline V gene data show CDR1 as SGHRS and CDR2 as YFSETQ. The CDR3 covers 11 residues. Trimming removed 2 bases from V and 9 bases from J, with 6 bases in between. The CDR3 DNA sequence: TGCGCCAGCAGCTTCGGTGTTGAGCAGTTCTTC. Its translation: CASSFGVEQFF.

In its sample, this clonotype was seen a few times. The CDR3 loop is CASSDYRSYEQYF. The CDR3 DNA reads as TGTGCCAGCAGTGATTACAGGTCCTACGAGCAGTACTTC. This chain uses TRBV2 with TRBJ2-7; TRBD1 is a possible D gene (5 bases). The V and J ends lost 3 bases and 1 base respectively, with 7 bases between them. Germline V gene data show CDR1 as SNHLY and CDR2 as FYNNEI. The CDR3 sequence is 13 residues long.

V and J are TRBV12-3 or TRBV12-4 and TRBJ1-1; no clear D gene. With 4 bases removed from V and 0 bases from J, the gap between germline ends came to 9 bases. The CDR3 is 14 residues long. CDR3 region: CASSSGVMNTEAFF. In DNA form, the CDR3 reads TGTGCCAGCAGTTCCGGGGTTATGAACACTGAAGCTTTCTTT.

There are a few counts of this clonotype. This chain links TRBV5-1 with TRBJ2-7; D is possibly TRBD1 or TRBD2 (5 bases each). Trimming removed 4 bases at V and 3 bases at J, with 14 bases between. Per germline, CDR1 SGHRS and CDR2 YFSETQ. This CDR3 has 14 residues. CDR3 loop: CASSVSPGSYEQYF. The CDR3 coding sequence is TGCGCCAGCAGCGTAAGCCCAGGGAGCTACGAGCAGTACTTC.

This clonotype was seen ten or more times. The chain carries TRBV10-3 and TRBJ1-5; D is unresolved. The CDR3 is 13 amino acids. Germline V gives CDR1 ENHRY, CDR2 SYGVKD. Trimming shortened V by 2 bases and J by 5 bases, and 7 bases separated the two germline ends. DNA of the CDR3: TGTGCCATCAGTGAGGAAGGGTATCAGCCCCAGCATTTT. It yields the protein CAISEEGYQPQHF.

This clonotype has a handful of counts. The chain recombines TRBV5-1 with TRBJ2-7, with 11 positions matching TRBD2. CDR3 length: 14 residues. The trim removed 10 bases at V and 3 bases at J, leaving 9 bases unmatched. Germline-derived CDR1 and CDR2 are SGHRS and YFSETQ. The CDR3 DNA sequence: TGCGCCGGGTCCAACGGACTAGCGGGCTACGAGCAGTACTTC. This sequence encodes CAGSNGLAGYEQYF. Combining the CDR3 with reference TRBV5-1 and TRBJ2-7 gives the whole variable domain KAGVTQTPRYLIKTRGQQVTLSCSPISGHRSVSWYQQTPGQGLQFLFEYFSETQRNKGNFPGRFSGRQFSNSRSEMNVSTLELGDSALYLCAGSNGLAGYEQYFGPGTRLTVT.